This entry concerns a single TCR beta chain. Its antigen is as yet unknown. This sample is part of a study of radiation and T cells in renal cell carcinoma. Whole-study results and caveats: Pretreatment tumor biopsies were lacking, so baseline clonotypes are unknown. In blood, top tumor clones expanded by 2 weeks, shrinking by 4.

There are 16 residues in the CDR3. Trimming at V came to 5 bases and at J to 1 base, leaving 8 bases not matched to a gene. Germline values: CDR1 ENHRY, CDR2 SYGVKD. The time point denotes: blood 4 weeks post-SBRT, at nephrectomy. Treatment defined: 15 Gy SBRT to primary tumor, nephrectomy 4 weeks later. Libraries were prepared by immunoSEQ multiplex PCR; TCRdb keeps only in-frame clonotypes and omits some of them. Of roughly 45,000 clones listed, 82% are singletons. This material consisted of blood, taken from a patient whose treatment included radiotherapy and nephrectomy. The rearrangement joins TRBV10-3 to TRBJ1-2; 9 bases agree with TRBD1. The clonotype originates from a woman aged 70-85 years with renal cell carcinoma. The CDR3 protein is CAISQAPGQGNYGYTF. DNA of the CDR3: TGTGCCATCAGTCAAGCCCCGGGACAGGGTAACTATGGCTACACCTTC.